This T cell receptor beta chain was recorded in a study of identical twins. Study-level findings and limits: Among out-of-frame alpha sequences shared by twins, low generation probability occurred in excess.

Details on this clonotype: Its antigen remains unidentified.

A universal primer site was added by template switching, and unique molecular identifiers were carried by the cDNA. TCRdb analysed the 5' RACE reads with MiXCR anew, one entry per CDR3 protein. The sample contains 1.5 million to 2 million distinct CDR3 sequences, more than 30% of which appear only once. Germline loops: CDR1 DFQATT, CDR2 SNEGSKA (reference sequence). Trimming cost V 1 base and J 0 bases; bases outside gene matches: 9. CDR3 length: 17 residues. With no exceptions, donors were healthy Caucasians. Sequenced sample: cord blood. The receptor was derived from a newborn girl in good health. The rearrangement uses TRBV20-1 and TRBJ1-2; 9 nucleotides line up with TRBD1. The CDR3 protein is CSARGVGQGKANYGYTF. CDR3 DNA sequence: TGCAGTGCTAGAGGTGTCGGACAGGGGAAAGCTAACTATGGCTACACCTTC.